The 13 T cell receptor beta chains reported below all come from one sample, sequenced in a study of shared clonotypes between healthy human individuals. Sequencing used immunoSEQ multiplex PCR; TCRdb keeps in-frame clones, though not all of them. The data show about 2 million clones, with around 95% seen just once and 0.13% held by the top ten. The sequenced sample was naive CD4+ T cells sorted from blood. Subset of the sample: CD45RA+ positively selected. The receptors stem from a man aged 18 to 35 in good health.

CDR3 nucleotides: TGTGCCAGCAGCGAGCTAGCGGGCCCGCGCCCTACGCAGTATTTT. This sequence encodes CASSELAGPRPTQYF. The chain recombines TRBV6-5 with TRBJ2-3; the match to TRBD2 covers 8 bases. Trimming cost V 6 bases and J 8 bases; bases outside gene matches: 13. CDR1 and CDR2 from the germline V gene are MNHEY and SVGAGI. CDR3 length: 15 amino acids.

The chain combines TRBV15 with TRBJ1-6; the match to TRBD1 covers 7 bases. Germline V gene data show CDR1 as LNHNV and CDR2 as YYDKDF (reference sequence). V lost 2 bases and J lost 7; bases outside the gene matches: 11. There are 17 residues in the CDR3. The CDR3 sequence: CATSRLGTVTRNSPLHF. The CDR3 DNA reads TGTGCCACCAGCAGATTGGGGACAGTTACTAGGAATTCACCCCTCCACTTT.

The chain combines TRBV4-1 with TRBJ2-3; 15 bases are shared with TRBD2. Germline values: CDR1 MGHRA, CDR2 YSYEKL. V lost 4 bases, J lost 0 bases, and 2 bases stayed unmatched. The CDR3 consists of 17 residues. This CDR3 reads CASSPGLAGGSTDTQYF. CDR3 DNA sequence: TGCGCCAGCAGCCCGGGACTAGCGGGGGGAAGCACAGATACGCAGTATTTT.

V is TRBV7-2 and J is TRBJ2-3; tentative D call: TRBD2 (6 bases). Trimming stripped 8 bases from V and 9 bases from J, with 21 bases between. CDR3 length: 14 residues. Germline V gives CDR1 SGHTA, CDR2 FQGNSA. This CDR3 is CASEPLAAGGTQYF. The CDR3 nucleotides are TGTGCCAGCGAGCCCCTCGCGGCCGGAGGGACGCAGTATTTT.

The gene calls are TRBV4-1 and TRBJ2-3; tentatively, D is TRBD1 or TRBD2 (5 bases each). This CDR3 has 13 residues. Trimming shortened V by 4 bases and J by 7 bases, and 12 bases separated the two germline ends. Germline loops: CDR1 MGHRA, CDR2 YSYEKL. The CDR3 here is CASSPGHKNTQYF. CDR3 nucleotide sequence: TGCGCCAGCAGCCCGGGGCACAAGAATACGCAGTATTTT.

Turning to this clone: Distinct nucleotide sequences in the sample also encode this CDR3. The chain uses TRBV7-3 and TRBJ2-5; D unclear. CDR3 length: 13 amino acids. The germline V gene encodes CDR1 SGHTA and CDR2 FQGTGA. Trimming stripped 2 bases from V and 5 bases from J, with 9 bases between. The CDR3 reads CASSLSLGETQYF. CDR3 coding DNA: TGTGCCAGCAGCTTATCCCTGGGGGAGACCCAGTACTTC.

This sequence joins TRBV9 and TRBJ1-1; D unresolved. Germline CDR1 reads SGDLS; CDR2 reads YYNGEE. This CDR3 has 14 amino acids. V was clipped by 4 bases and J by 4 bases, with 14 bases between them. CDR3 sequence reads: CASSLGRSATEAFF. The CDR3 DNA reads as TGTGCCAGCAGCTTAGGCAGGAGCGCCACTGAAGCTTTCTTT.

The count of this clone is one. The CDR3 loop is CASSSPGQGAYEQYF. The CDR3 DNA is TGTGCCAGCAGTTCCCCGGGACAGGGAGCCTACGAGCAGTACTTC. The genes are TRBV6-5 and TRBJ2-7; 9 nucleotides agree with TRBD1. CDR1 and CDR2 from the germline V gene are MNHEY and SVGAGI. V shed 4 bases and J 2 bases; nucleotides not matched to a gene: 6. This CDR3 contains 15 residues.

V gene TRBV2 combines with J gene TRBJ1-4; the match to TRBD1 covers 7 bases. Germline loops: CDR1 SNHLY, CDR2 FYNNEI. The CDR3 covers 16 residues. V lost 4 bases and J lost 2; bases outside the gene matches: 7. CDR3 sequence (DNA): TGTGCCAGCAGTGTGGACAGGTTGGACACTAATGAAAAACTGTTTTTT. This translates into CASSVDRLDTNEKLFF.

The CDR3 bases are TGTGCCAGCAGCTCCCACCCGACAGGGAGCGGGGAGACCCAGTACTTC. It is translated as CASSSHPTGSGETQYF. This chain links TRBV5-4 with TRBJ2-5, with D possibly being TRBD1 (7 bases). The germline CDR1 and CDR2 sequences are SGHNT and YYREEE (reference sequence). V was trimmed by 3 bases and J by 5 bases, leaving 20 bases between them. The length of the CDR3 is 16 residues.

The V call is TRBV6-5, the J call TRBJ2-7; 8 positions agree with TRBD1. Trimming at V came to 2 bases and at J to 3 bases, leaving 6 bases not matched to a gene. Germline loops: CDR1 MNHEY, CDR2 SVGAGI. The CDR3 is 15 residues long. DNA of the CDR3: TGTGCCAGCAGTTACCCAGGACAGGGTAACTACGAGCAGTACTTC. This sequence encodes CASSYPGQGNYEQYF.

The genes are TRBV15 and TRBJ2-5; the match to TRBD2 covers 9 bases. The CDR3 runs 15 residues. Germline values: CDR1 LNHNV, CDR2 YYDKDF (reference sequence). V gave up 1 base and J gave up 5 bases; unmatched junction bases: 5. The CDR3 DNA follows: TGTGCCACCAGCAGAGTCCTAGCGGGGAGGGAGACCCAGTACTTC. Residues: CATSRVLAGRETQYF.

The chain joins TRBV5-6 to TRBJ2-7; 9 nucleotides agree with TRBD1. The CDR3 runs 17 residues. CDR1 SGHDT and CDR2 YYEEEE come from the germline V gene. V lost 2 bases and J lost 2; bases outside the gene matches: 11. CDR3 bases: TGTGCCAGCAGCTTCCAGCCAGGGACAGGGAATACCTACGAGCAGTACTTC. Residues: CASSFQPGTGNTYEQYF.